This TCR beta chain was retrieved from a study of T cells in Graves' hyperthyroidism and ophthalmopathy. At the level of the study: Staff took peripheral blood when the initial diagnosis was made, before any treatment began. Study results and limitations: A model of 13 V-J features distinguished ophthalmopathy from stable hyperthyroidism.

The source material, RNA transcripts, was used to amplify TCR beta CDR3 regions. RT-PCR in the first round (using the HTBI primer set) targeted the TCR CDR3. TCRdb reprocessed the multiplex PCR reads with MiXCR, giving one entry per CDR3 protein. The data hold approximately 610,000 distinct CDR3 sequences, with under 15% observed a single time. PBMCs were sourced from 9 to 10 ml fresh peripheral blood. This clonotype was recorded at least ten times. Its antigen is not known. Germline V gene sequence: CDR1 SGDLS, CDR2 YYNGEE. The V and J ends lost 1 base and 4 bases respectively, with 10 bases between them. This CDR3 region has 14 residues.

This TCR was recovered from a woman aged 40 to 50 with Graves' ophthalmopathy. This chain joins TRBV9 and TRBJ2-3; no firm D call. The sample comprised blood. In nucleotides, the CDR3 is TGTGCCAGCAGCGTACGAATCGGGCCAGATACGCAGTATTTT. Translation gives CASSVRIGPDTQYF.